These 21 T cell receptor beta chains originate from one sample sequenced in a study of identical twins. TCRdb fed the 5' RACE reads into MiXCR, producing one record per CDR3 protein. The sample lists 450,000 to 650,000 distinct CDR3 sequences; roughly 15% were seen once. This same sample was also taken into another study, of yellow fever vaccine responses in identical twins.

Specimen: CD4+ T cells sorted from blood. These receptors originate from a woman aged 18-30 years in good health.

This clonotype appeared a few times. The genes are TRBV27 and TRBJ2-7, with 12 bases identical to TRBD2. Germline CDR1 is MNHEY and CDR2 is SMNVEV (reference sequence). The CDR3 sequence is 16 residues long. Trimming at V came to 0 bases and at J to 2 bases, leaving 2 bases not matched to a gene. CDR3: CASSLSGLAGPYEQYV. CDR3 nucleotide sequence: TGTGCCAGCAGTTTATCAGGACTAGCGGGGCCCTACGAGCAGTACGTC.

The rearrangement links TRBV20-1 to TRBJ2-7, with 7 bases fitting TRBD2. The V segment lost 3 bases and the J segment 0 bases; nucleotides outside the gene matches: 8. The CDR3 length is 15 residues. The germline CDR1 and CDR2 sequences are DFQATT and SNEGSKA (reference sequence). CDR3 nucleotides: TGCAGTGCTAGTTTGGCTAGCGGTTTCTCCTACGAGCAGTACTTC. Protein product: CSASLASGFSYEQYF.

This clonotype was seen only once. V is TRBV6-1 and J is TRBJ2-5, with D perhaps being TRBD1 or TRBD2 (5 bases each). The CDR3 consists of 15 residues. Trimming left V 0 bases short and J 5 bases short, with 13 bases between. CDR1 is MNHNS and CDR2 is SASEGT in the germline V gene. The CDR3 DNA is TGTGCCAGCAGTGAAGCGGGGCTAGCTCGCGAGACCCAGTACTTC. Translating it yields CASSEAGLARETQYF.

This clonotype occurred once. An end of the junction does not agree with germline; a read error may underlie this. The chain links TRBV24-1 to TRBJ2-1; D is undetermined. CDR1 is KGHDR and CDR2 is SFDVKD in the germline V gene. This CDR3 contains 17 residues. The DNA of the CDR3 is TGTGCCACCAGTGATGAAAACAGTGGGCGCTCCTACATTGAGCAGTTCTTC. Protein: CATSDENSGRSYIEQFF.

The chain is built from TRBV2 and TRBJ2-2; D assignment may be TRBD1 or TRBD2 (5 bases each). Trimming left V 6 bases short and J 0 bases short, with 11 bases between. The CDR3 consists of 15 residues. CDR1 and CDR2 (germline): SNHLY, FYNNEI. The CDR3 is CASRDGTANTGELFF. In nucleotides, the CDR3 is TGTGCCAGCAGGGACGGGACGGCGAACACCGGGGAGCTGTTTTTT. Full variable domain (rest looked up from reference TRBV2 and TRBJ2-2): EPEVTQTPSHQVTQMGQEVILRCVPISNHLYFYWYRQILGQKVEFLVSFYNNEISEKSEIFDDQFSVERPDGSNFTLKIRSTKLEDSAMYFCASRDGTANTGELFFGEGSRLTVL.

The rearrangement joins TRBV7-6 to TRBJ1-1; weak D call: TRBD1 (6 bases). V shed 0 bases and J shed 5 bases, with 22 bases lying between them. Germline values: CDR1 SGHVS, CDR2 FNYEAQ. This CDR3 spans 18 amino acids. The CDR3 reads CASSLAPGPRQVETEAFF. In DNA, the CDR3 is TGTGCCAGCAGCTTAGCTCCGGGACCTAGACAGGTGGAGACTGAAGCTTTCTTT.

This chain connects TRBV20-1 to TRBJ1-5; 7 bases agree with TRBD1. The V gene's germline CDR1 is DFQATT and CDR2 SNEGSKA (reference sequence). The CDR3 totals 13 residues. Germline trimming cut 6 bases from V and 3 bases from J; bases unmatched to any gene: 5. The CDR3 protein is CSALTGTNQPQHF. The CDR3 nucleotides read TGCAGTGCATTGACAGGGACCAATCAGCCCCAGCATTTT.

This clonotype showed up just a few times. This chain uses TRBV7-9 with TRBJ2-3, with 10 bases that match TRBD2. Germline V gives CDR1 SEHNR, CDR2 FQNEAQ (reference sequence). The CDR3 spans 15 residues. Trimming removed 5 bases from V and 6 bases from J; junction bases left unmatched: 8. The CDR3, as DNA: TGTGCCAGCAGCCCCGGACTAGCGGCCCTTGATACGCAGTATTTT. Encoded protein: CASSPGLAALDTQYF.

This clonotype was observed a few times. V usage is TRBV5-6 and J usage is TRBJ2-1, with unresolved D. The CDR3 runs 17 residues. CDR1 SGHDT and CDR2 YYEEEE come from the germline V gene. The V end lost 4 bases, the J end lost 7 bases, and 24 bases lay between the germline ends. The CDR3 loop reads CASSPRSLGMVGNEQFF. The CDR3 region has the DNA TGTGCCAGCAGCCCTCGGTCACTTGGTATGGTCGGGAATGAGCAGTTCTTC.

The table lists this clonotype with a few counts. The J gene is TRBJ2-3, the V gene TRBV20-1, with TRBD2 identical over 9 bases. This CDR3 is built from 16 residues. With V trimmed by 0 bases and J by 4 bases, 8 bases remained unmatched. CDR1 and CDR2 (germline): DFQATT, SNEGSKA (reference sequence). The CDR3 reads CSARDAREGGPDTQYF. The CDR3, as DNA: TGCAGTGCTAGAGACGCGCGGGAGGGGGGTCCAGATACGCAGTATTTT.

This clonotype was detected only a few times. V and J are TRBV7-2 and TRBJ1-1; TRBD1 matches at 7 bases. The germline V gene encodes CDR1 SGHTA and CDR2 FQGNSA. The CDR3 runs 13 residues. Unmatched junction bases numbered 6, after V lost 5 bases and J lost 6 bases. The CDR3 spells CASSPRGGPEAFF. The CDR3 nucleotides read TGTGCCAGCAGCCCACGAGGGGGCCCTGAAGCTTTCTTT.

This clonotype has just a few counts. The chain combines TRBV20-1 with TRBJ1-4; D remains ambiguous. CDR1 is DFQATT, CDR2 SNEGSKA, per germline (reference sequence). V was cut by 7 bases and J by 0 bases, with 9 bases left in between. The CDR3 runs 13 residues. The CDR3 sequence is CSGGRATNEKLFF. DNA of the CDR3: TGCAGTGGGGGTCGAGCAACTAATGAAAAACTGTTTTTT.

This clonotype showed up just a few times. This sequence joins TRBV29-1 and TRBJ2-7; either TRBD1 or TRBD2 may supply D (5 bases each). Trimming stripped 1 base from V and 0 bases from J, with 13 bases between. This CDR3 region has 15 residues. Germline V gives CDR1 SQVTM, CDR2 ANQGSEA. The CDR3 nucleotides read TGCAGCGTTGAAGCTAGGGACGGGGTCTCCTACGAGCAGTACTTC. It encodes CSVEARDGVSYEQYF.

The chain carries TRBV6-1 and TRBJ2-3; D gene unclear. The CDR3 length is 13 residues. V lost 11 bases, J lost 3 bases, and 15 bases lay in between. Germline V gene sequence: CDR1 MNHNS, CDR2 SASEGT. In nucleotides, the CDR3 is TGTGCCTGGAGACGGACCGGGACAGATACGCAGTATTTT. This translates into CAWRRTGTDTQYF.

A few counts support this clonotype. The V gene is TRBV20-1, the J gene TRBJ2-3, with 10 positions matching TRBD2. Germline V gene sequence: CDR1 DFQATT, CDR2 SNEGSKA (reference sequence). The CDR3 is 16 residues long. Losses at the gene ends were 1 base for V and 2 bases for J; bases not matched to a gene: 6. For the CDR3, the DNA is TGCAGTGCTAGAGGGCTAGCGGGGGACCACACAGATACGCAGTATTTT. Amino acid sequence: CSARGLAGDHTDTQYF.

This chain connects TRBV10-3 to TRBJ2-3, with a possible D match to TRBD2 (6 bases). Germline CDR1 ENHRY, CDR2 SYGVKD. V gave up 2 bases and J gave up 0 bases, with 18 bases separating them. CDR3 length: 18 amino acids. The CDR3 reads CAISEGAHSGASTDTQYF. CDR3 coding DNA: TGTGCCATCAGTGAGGGAGCCCATAGCGGAGCTAGCACAGATACGCAGTATTTT.

This clonotype was counted between two and nine times. The chain links TRBV12-3 or TRBV12-4 to TRBJ1-5; D might be TRBD1 (5 bases). V was cut by 4 bases and J by 0 bases, with 10 bases left in between. The CDR3 has 15 amino acids. CDR3 in amino acids: CASSSDNNSNQPQHF. The DNA of the CDR3 is TGTGCCAGCAGTTCGGACAACAATAGCAATCAGCCCCAGCATTTT.

CDR3: CATGVLAGVVGELFF. The CDR3 region has the DNA TGTGCCACCGGAGTACTAGCGGGAGTTGTCGGGGAGCTGTTTTTT. The chain has TRBV11-3 and TRBJ2-2; 11 nucleotides align to TRBD2. Germline V gives CDR1 SGHNT, CDR2 YENEEA. V lost 10 bases and J lost 7; bases outside the gene matches: 11. The CDR3 has 15 amino acids.

This clonotype has just a few counts. The V gene is TRBV20-1, the J gene TRBJ2-4; TRBD2 matches 11 bases. Germline V gives CDR1 DFQATT, CDR2 SNEGSKA (reference sequence). V lost 0 bases to trimming and J lost 2 bases; unmatched junction nucleotides: 15. The CDR3 spans 20 residues. The CDR3 loop is CSARDGTSGGGGKTKNIQYF. The CDR3 nucleotides read TGCAGTGCTAGAGACGGAACTAGCGGGGGAGGGGGTAAAACCAAAAACATTCAGTACTTC.

Written as DNA, the CDR3 is TGCAGTGCTGACGGTCCCGCGCATCATGAGCAGTTCTTC. Translating gives CSADGPAHHEQFF. The chain combines TRBV20-1 with TRBJ2-1; D gene uncertain. This CDR3 is 13 amino acids long. Germline loops: CDR1 DFQATT, CDR2 SNEGSKA (reference sequence). V was trimmed by 5 bases and J by 8 bases, leaving 16 bases between them.

This clonotype was picked up many times. The rearrangement uses TRBV5-1 and TRBJ2-2; tentative D call: TRBD1 (6 bases). Germline CDR1 SGHRS, CDR2 YFSETQ. Trimming cost V 2 bases and J 1 base, with 9 bases left between them. The CDR3 spans 15 residues. The CDR3 spells CASSLQGENTGELFF. In DNA, the CDR3 is TGCGCCAGCAGCTTACAGGGAGAGAACACCGGGGAGCTGTTTTTT.